This TCR beta chain was documented in a study of control samples from healthy donors and cancer patients. Profiled with immunoSEQ multiplex PCR; TCRdb holds only in-frame clones, not every one. The data show over 20,000 clones, approximately 78% seen once. The CDR3 loop spans 14 amino acids. Germline V lookup: CDR1 SGHRS, CDR2 YFSETQ. Trimming took 0 bases from V and 2 from J, leaving 9 bases between them. The genes are TRBV5-1 and TRBJ2-7; TRBD2 might be the D (5 bases). The sequence was obtained from a man in his sixties with colorectal cancer. Sequenced sample: PBMCs. The CDR3 sequence: CASSLEGGPYEQYF. In DNA form, the CDR3 reads TGCGCCAGCAGCTTGGAAGGAGGCCCCTACGAGCAGTACTTC.